This T cell receptor (beta chain) was found in a study of blood T cell repertoires in COVID-19 (dated by TCRdb to the early 2020s). Broadly, across the study: Collaborator samples came from the United States, Italy and Spain and covered acute and convalescent phases of COVID-19. Samples came from the ongoing ImmuneRACE study (first 160 participants) plus 1,254 subjects from 6 global collaborators. The repertoires were made available in a free public database intended to serve as a resource for research on the immune response to SARS-CoV-2. Subjects who had been exposed to COVID-19, were actively infected with it, or had recovered from it provided the deeply sampled blood TCRbeta repertoires that made up the dataset. Where available, HLA class I and class II types were taken from metadata supplied by the sample provider and were not determined by assay-based typing. The prospective study material was composed of cDNA or gDNA derived from T cells, B-cell-depleted T cells, or PBMCs. The sample metadata nearly always contained a de-identified subject ID, COVID-19 status, age in years and sex. The study at large found these results: How much clinical and demographic metadata was included differed by source and by participant, and the metadata was provided uncurated.

Collaborating institutions collected whole blood in K2EDTA tubes following their own protocols. For TCRbeta analysis, collaborators shipped samples in one of three forms: frozen whole blood, isolated PBMCs, or DNA extracted from either of those sample types. Points on this clone: What this receptor recognizes is not known. Qualities for individual bases were not recorded, and no much larger clone is one base off.

TCRbeta CDR3 regions were amplified from genomic DNA by means of the immunoSEQ Assay, a bias-controlled multiplex PCR. In the original analysis: Within the assay, amplification of reference gene primers was used to estimate how many nucleated cells each sample contained. To quantify the absolute abundance of each unique TCRbeta CDR3 rearrangement, sequence reads were collapsed and filtered. For each sample, productive Simpson clonality was calculated by taking the square root of Simpson's diversity index across productive rearrangements. TCRdb re-hosts the immuneACCESS table, in-frame sequences only. Its copies lack some clones; in the studies checked, an unresolved V gene accounts for under half of them, and the cause for the rest is not known. The V and J calls and the clone size are those of that table, but D and trimming were determined from the DNA. The sample data list about 140,000 clones, and around 80% of these were observed just once. The ten largest account for about an eighth of the sample.

V loses 6 bases at its end and J loses 0 bases; junction bases beyond the gene matches: 4. Its CDR3 holds 15 amino acids, cysteine through phenylalanine. Of all the DNA, just the CDR3 is kept, 45 bases in frame from base 1. CDR1 and CDR2 (SNHLY, FYNNEI) derive from the germline V gene. This clonotype was obtained from an older man with acute or convalescent COVID-19. Sequencing was carried out using peripheral blood. The rearranged segments are TRBV2 and TRBJ1-5; the junction holds 8 bases that match TRBD1. The sequenced DNA: TGTGCCAGCAGATTCGACAGGGGTAGCAATCAGCCCCAGCATTTT. The encoded protein is CASRFDRGSNQPQHF.